The present TCR beta chain was sequenced within a study of blood T cell repertoires in COVID-19. Patients at the Seattle site were enrolled during active infection and followed longitudinally. The protocol was immunoSEQ multiplex PCR, while the TCRdb copy is restricted to in-frame clones and leaves out a portion. The sample has 100,000 to 150,000 clones, around 85% seen once. CDR1 is MNHEY, CDR2 SVGAGI, per germline. With 6 bases clipped from V and 5 bases from J, the junction kept 7 bases outside the gene matches. The CDR3 is 15 residues long. The chain is built from TRBV6-5 and TRBJ1-6; 7 nucleotides align to TRBD1. The TCR sequence derives from a woman aged 80 or over with COVID-19, enrolled during active disease. Sequencing used peripheral blood. CDR3 in DNA: TGTGCCAGCAGGTCAGGGACAGTGGATAATTCACCCCTCCACTTT. Encoded protein: CASRSGTVDNSPLHF.